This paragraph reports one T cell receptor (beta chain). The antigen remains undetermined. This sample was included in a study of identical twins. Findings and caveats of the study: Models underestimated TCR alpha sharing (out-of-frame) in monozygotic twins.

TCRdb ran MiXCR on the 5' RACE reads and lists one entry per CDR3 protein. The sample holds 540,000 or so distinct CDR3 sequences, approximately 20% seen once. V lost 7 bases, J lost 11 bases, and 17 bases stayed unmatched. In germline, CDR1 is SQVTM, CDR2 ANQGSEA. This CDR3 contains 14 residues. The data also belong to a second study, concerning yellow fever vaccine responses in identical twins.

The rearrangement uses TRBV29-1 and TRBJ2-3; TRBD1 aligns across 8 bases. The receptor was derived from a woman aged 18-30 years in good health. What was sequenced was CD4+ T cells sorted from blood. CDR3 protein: CSGRTGTRPIGQYF. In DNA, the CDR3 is TGCAGCGGCAGGACAGGGACCCGACCCATTGGGCAGTATTTT.